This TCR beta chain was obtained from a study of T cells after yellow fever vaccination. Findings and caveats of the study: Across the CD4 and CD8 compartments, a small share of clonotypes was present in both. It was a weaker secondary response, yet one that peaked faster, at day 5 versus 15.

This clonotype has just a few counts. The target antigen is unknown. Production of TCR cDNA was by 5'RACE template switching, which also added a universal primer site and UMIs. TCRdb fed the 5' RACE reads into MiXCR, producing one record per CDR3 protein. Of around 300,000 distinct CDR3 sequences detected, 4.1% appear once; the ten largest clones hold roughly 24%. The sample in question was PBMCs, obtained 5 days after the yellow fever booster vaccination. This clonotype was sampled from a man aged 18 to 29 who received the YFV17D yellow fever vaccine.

This chain's CDR3 is CASNWVGRYTEAFF. The DNA of the CDR3 is TGTGCCAGCAACTGGGTAGGGAGGTACACTGAAGCTTTCTTT. The chain recombines TRBV2 with TRBJ1-1; D gene uncertain. Deletions cut 7 bases from V and 3 bases from J, with 15 bases between. The CDR3 totals 14 residues. CDR1 is SNHLY and CDR2 is FYNNEI in the germline V gene.